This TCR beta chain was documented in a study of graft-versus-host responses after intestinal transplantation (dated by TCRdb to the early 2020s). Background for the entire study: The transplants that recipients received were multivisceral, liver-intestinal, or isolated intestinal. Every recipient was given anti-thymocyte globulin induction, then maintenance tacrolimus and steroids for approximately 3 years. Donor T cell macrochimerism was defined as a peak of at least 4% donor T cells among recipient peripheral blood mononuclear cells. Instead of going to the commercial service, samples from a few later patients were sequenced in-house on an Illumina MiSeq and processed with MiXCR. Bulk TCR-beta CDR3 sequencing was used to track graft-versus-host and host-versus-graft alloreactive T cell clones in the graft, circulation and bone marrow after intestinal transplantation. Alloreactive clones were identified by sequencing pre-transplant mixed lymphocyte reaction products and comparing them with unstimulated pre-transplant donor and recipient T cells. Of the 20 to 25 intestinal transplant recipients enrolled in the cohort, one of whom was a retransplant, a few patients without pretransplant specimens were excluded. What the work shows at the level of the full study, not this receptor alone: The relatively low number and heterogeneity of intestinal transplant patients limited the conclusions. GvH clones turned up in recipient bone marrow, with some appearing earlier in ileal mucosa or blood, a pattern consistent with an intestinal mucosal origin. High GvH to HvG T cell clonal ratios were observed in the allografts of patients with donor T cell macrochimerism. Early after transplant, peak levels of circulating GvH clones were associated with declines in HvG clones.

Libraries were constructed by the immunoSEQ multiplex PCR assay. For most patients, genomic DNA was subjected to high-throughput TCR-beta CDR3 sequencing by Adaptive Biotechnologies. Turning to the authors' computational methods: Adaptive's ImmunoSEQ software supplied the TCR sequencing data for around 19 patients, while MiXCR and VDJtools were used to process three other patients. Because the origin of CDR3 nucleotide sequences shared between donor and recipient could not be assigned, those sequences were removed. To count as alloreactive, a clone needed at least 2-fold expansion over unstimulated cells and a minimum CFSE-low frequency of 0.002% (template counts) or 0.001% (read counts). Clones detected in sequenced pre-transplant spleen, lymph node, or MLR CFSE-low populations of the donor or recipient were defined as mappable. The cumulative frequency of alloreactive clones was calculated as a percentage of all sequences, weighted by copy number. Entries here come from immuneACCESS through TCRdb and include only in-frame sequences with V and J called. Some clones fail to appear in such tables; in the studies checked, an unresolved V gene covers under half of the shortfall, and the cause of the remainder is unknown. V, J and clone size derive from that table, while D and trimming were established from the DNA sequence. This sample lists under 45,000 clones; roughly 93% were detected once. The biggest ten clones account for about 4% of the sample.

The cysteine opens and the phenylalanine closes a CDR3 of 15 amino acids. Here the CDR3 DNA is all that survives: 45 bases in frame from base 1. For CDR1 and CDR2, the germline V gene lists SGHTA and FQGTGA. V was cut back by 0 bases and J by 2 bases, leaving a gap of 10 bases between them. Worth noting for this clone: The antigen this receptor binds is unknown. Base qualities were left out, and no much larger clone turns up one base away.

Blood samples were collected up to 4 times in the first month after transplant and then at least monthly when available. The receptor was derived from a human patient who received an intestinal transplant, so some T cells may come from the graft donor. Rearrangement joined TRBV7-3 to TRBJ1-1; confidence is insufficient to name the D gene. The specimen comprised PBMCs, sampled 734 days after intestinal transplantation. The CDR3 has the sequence CASSLTGEGNTEAFF. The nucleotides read TGTGCCAGCAGCTTAACCGGGGAGGGAAACACTGAAGCTTTCTTT.